The next 32 T cell receptor beta chains were all read from a single sample in a study of blood T cell repertoires in COVID-19. Clones were read by immunoSEQ multiplex PCR, and TCRdb kept only the in-frame ones, dropping some. The sample has roughly 100,000 clones, about 85% seen once. The sample taken for sequencing was peripheral blood. Every receptor here comes from a man aged 50 to 59 in a cohort sampled during active COVID-19.

In this sample, this clone turned up a few times. The chain combines TRBV19 with TRBJ1-1; D is possibly TRBD1 (5 bases). Germline loops: CDR1 LNHDA, CDR2 SQIVND (reference sequence). Trimming left V 3 bases short and J 5 bases short, with 10 bases between. This CDR3 contains 13 residues. In DNA, the CDR3 is TGTGCCAGTAGTATCCTCCCAGGGACTGAAGCTTTCTTT. Translation: CASSILPGTEAFF.

The chain carries TRBV5-1 and TRBJ2-1; no definite D call. The CDR3 is 14 amino acids. CDR1 and CDR2 from the germline V gene are SGHRS and YFSETQ. The V gene lost 4 bases and the J gene lost 1 base, with 9 bases spanning the gap. CDR3 DNA: TGCGCCAGCAGCCCTTCGGAGTCCTACAATGAGCAGTTCTTC. Amino acid sequence: CASSPSESYNEQFF.

V and J are TRBV10-3 and TRBJ2-1; TRBD2 matches 11 bases. The junction had 2 bases not matched to a gene; V was cut back by 2 bases and J by 8 bases. The CDR3 is 14 amino acids. Germline lookup yields CDR1 ENHRY and CDR2 SYGVKD. The CDR3 nucleotides are TGTGCCATCAGTGAGACTAGCGGGGGACATGAGCAGTTCTTC. The encoded protein is CAISETSGGHEQFF.

The rearrangement links TRBV27 to TRBJ1-5; the D gene is possibly TRBD1 (6 bases). Germline CDR1 reads MNHEY; CDR2 reads SMNVEV (reference sequence). The CDR3 has 14 residues. The germline V and J ends were trimmed by 2 bases and 5 bases, with 10 bases remaining between them. DNA for the CDR3: TGTGCCAGCAGTTTAGGGGGCCCGGATCAGCCCCAGCATTTT. This encodes CASSLGGPDQPQHF.

The chain couples TRBV28 to TRBJ1-5, with 8 bases that match TRBD1. Germline-derived CDR1 and CDR2 are MDHEN and SYDVKM. The CDR3 is 15 amino acids. After removal of 5 bases from V and 3 bases from J, the junction contained 6 bases not matched to a gene. The CDR3 loop is CASSNRGVTNQPQHF. CDR3 DNA: TGTGCCAGCAGTAACAGGGGGGTGACCAATCAGCCCCAGCATTTT.

The J gene is TRBJ2-3, the V gene TRBV28; 7 positions match TRBD1. Germline V gene lookup returns CDR1 MDHEN and CDR2 SYDVKM. Germline trimming cut 5 bases from V and 3 bases from J; bases unmatched to any gene: 14. The CDR3 runs to 17 residues. The CDR3 region has the DNA TGTGCCAGCAGTACCTCCCGCACAGGGGCGGGTACAGATACGCAGTATTTT. Its protein is CASSTSRTGAGTDTQYF. The complete variable domain, with remaining parts taken from reference TRBV28 and TRBJ2-3, reads DVKVTQSSRYLVKRTGEKVFLECVQDMDHENMFWYRQDPGLGLRLIYFSYDVKMKEKGDIPEGYSVSREKKERFSLILESASTNQTSMYLCASSTSRTGAGTDTQYFGPGTRLTVL.

V usage is TRBV27 and J usage is TRBJ2-3; TRBD2 agrees at 7 bases. The CDR3 has 14 residues. Germline V CDR1 and CDR2: MNHEY, SMNVEV (reference sequence). With V trimmed by 6 bases and J by 4 bases, 7 bases remained unmatched. The CDR3 bases are TGTGCCAGCAGGATGGGGGGGGGACCAGATACGCAGTATTTT. Its protein product is CASRMGGGPDTQYF.

In its sample, this clone was seen once. The chain is built from TRBV7-9 and TRBJ2-7; a possible D gene is TRBD2 (8 bases). From germline, CDR1 is SEHNR and CDR2 FQNEAQ (reference sequence). The CDR3 spans 12 residues. DNA of the CDR3: TGTGCCAGCAGTAGCGGGACAGCCCGCTGGAACGTC. Translating it yields CASSSGTARWNV.

J is TRBJ2-7 and V is TRBV7-2; 11 positions match TRBD2. After removal of 5 bases from V and 6 bases from J, the junction contained 3 bases not matched to a gene. Looked up from germline, CDR1 is SGHTA and CDR2 is FQGNSA. The CDR3 has 13 residues. Written as DNA, the CDR3 is TGTGCCAGCAGCACCACTAGCGGGGGCGAGCAGTACTTC. As protein: CASSTTSGGEQYF.

This clone showed up just a few times. This sequence joins TRBV19 and TRBJ2-1, with 7 bases matching TRBD1. This CDR3 comprises 14 residues. V was clipped by 11 bases and J by 3 bases; unmatched bases: 10. The germline V gene has CDR1 LNHDA and CDR2 SQIVND (reference sequence). The CDR3 loop is CASNRGSYYNEQFF. CDR3 nucleotide sequence: TGTGCCTCTAACAGGGGTTCCTACTACAATGAGCAGTTCTTC.

V is TRBV10-3 and J is TRBJ2-3, with TRBD2 identical over 8 bases. The CDR3 covers 14 residues. V dropped 6 bases and J dropped 4; count of bases not matched to a gene: 6. CDR1 and CDR2 (germline): ENHRY, SYGVKD. The CDR3 coding sequence is TGTGCCATCAGAATAGCGGGGTTGGCAGATACGCAGTATTTT. Protein product: CAIRIAGLADTQYF.

The rearrangement uses TRBV29-1 and TRBJ2-1; D unresolved. The CDR3 has 12 residues. Germline loops: CDR1 SQVTM, CDR2 ANQGSEA. V shed 4 bases and J shed 7 bases, with 11 bases lying between them. CDR3: CSVGRQRNEQFF. CDR3 bases: TGCAGCGTTGGGCGGCAGAGGAATGAGCAGTTCTTC.

This clone was seen a single time. The chain combines TRBV5-6 with TRBJ2-7; TRBD1 is a possible D gene (5 bases). The CDR3 is made up of 13 amino acids. Germline values: CDR1 SGHDT, CDR2 YYEEEE. Trimming stripped 4 bases from V and 2 bases from J, with 10 bases between. CDR3: CASSRDRAYEQYF. CDR3 DNA: TGTGCCAGCAGCCGAGACAGAGCCTACGAGCAGTACTTC.

This chain links TRBV6-5 with TRBJ2-7; 8 nucleotides line up with TRBD1. J lost 2 bases, V lost 8 bases, and 5 bases had no gene match. Germline V gene lookup returns CDR1 MNHEY and CDR2 SVGAGI. The length of the CDR3 is 13 residues. This chain's CDR3 is CASVGQGPYEQYF. The DNA of the CDR3 is TGTGCCAGCGTTGGACAGGGACCCTACGAGCAGTACTTC.

This chain links TRBV7-2 with TRBJ1-2; D is uncertain. Germline-derived CDR1 and CDR2 are SGHTA and FQGNSA. Trimming took off 2 bases at V and 1 base at J, with 5 bases between the two ends. The CDR3 totals 13 residues. The CDR3 loop reads CASSLPVNYGYTF. CDR3 bases: TGTGCCAGCAGCTTACCGGTTAACTATGGCTACACCTTC. Combining the CDR3 with reference TRBV7-2 and TRBJ1-2 gives the whole variable domain GAGVSQSPSNKVTEKGKDVELRCDPISGHTALYWYRQSLGQGLEFLIYFQGNSAPDKSGLPSDRFSAERTGGSVSTLTIQRTQQEDSAVYLCASSLPVNYGYTFGSGTRLTVV.

The CDR3 sequence is CASSAGAIGNQPQHF. Written as DNA, the CDR3 is TGTGCCAGCAGCGCGGGGGCTATTGGCAATCAGCCCCAGCATTTT. The chain joins TRBV5-6 to TRBJ1-5; maybe TRBD1 (6 bases). The CDR3 sequence is 15 residues long. V was clipped by 4 bases and J by 2 bases, with 13 bases between them. CDR1 is SGHDT and CDR2 is YYEEEE in the germline V gene.

The rearrangement joins TRBV2 to TRBJ2-7, with TRBD1 as a possible D gene (6 bases). The CDR3 covers 12 residues. Germline V gene data show CDR1 as SNHLY and CDR2 as FYNNEI. Trimming removed 6 bases at V and 4 bases at J, with 10 bases between. The CDR3 DNA reads as TGTGCCAGCAGGCAGGACAGTTACGAGCAGTACTTC. This encodes CASRQDSYEQYF. Full variable domain (remainder filled in from reference TRBV2 and TRBJ2-7): EPEVTQTPSHQVTQMGQEVILRCVPISNHLYFYWYRQILGQKVEFLVSFYNNEISEKSEIFDDQFSVERPDGSNFTLKIRSTKLEDSAMYFCASRQDSYEQYFGPGTRLTVT.

CDR3 residues: CASTQVSGGEQYF. In DNA form, the CDR3 reads TGTGCCAGCACCCAGGTGTCCGGTGGCGAGCAGTACTTC. V usage is TRBV6-5 and J usage is TRBJ2-7, with no clear D. Germline CDR1 and CDR2: MNHEY and SVGAGI. The ends were cut back, 7 bases at V and 6 bases at J, with 16 bases in the middle. This CDR3 spans 13 amino acids.

Written as DNA, the CDR3 is TGTGCCAGCAGCCAGGGTTACAGTGGAAACACCATATATTTT. Amino acids: CASSQGYSGNTIYF. The chain has TRBV3-1 (or the pseudogene TRBV3-2) and TRBJ1-3; D is unclear. Trimming stripped 3 bases from V and 3 bases from J, with 9 bases between. The CDR3 runs to 14 residues. Germline CDR1 LGHDT, CDR2 YNNKEL (reference sequence).

V usage is TRBV11-3 and J usage is TRBJ1-3; TRBD1 might be the D (6 bases). Germline V gene data show CDR1 as SGHNT and CDR2 as YENEEA. Trimming cost V 2 bases and J 3 bases, with 14 bases left between them. The CDR3 has 16 residues. The CDR3 nucleotides read TGTGCCAGCAGCTTAACCGGGACACAGGTTGGAAACACCATATATTTT. Protein sequence: CASSLTGTQVGNTIYF.

V usage is TRBV27 and J usage is TRBJ2-2; the D gene is possibly TRBD2 (6 bases). The V and J ends lost 2 bases and 7 bases respectively, with 11 bases between them. Germline V lookup: CDR1 MNHEY, CDR2 SMNVEV (reference sequence). This CDR3 region has 14 residues. The CDR3 sequence: CASSLERGIGELFF. CDR3 DNA sequence: TGTGCCAGCAGTTTAGAACGGGGGATCGGGGAGCTGTTTTTT.

This clone was found a few times. V is TRBV2 and J is TRBJ1-5, with D perhaps TRBD1 (5 bases). This CDR3 region has 13 residues. Germline loops: CDR1 SNHLY, CDR2 FYNNEI. Trimming left V 7 bases short and J 7 bases short, with 14 bases between. The CDR3 loop reads CASNRGVEQPQHF. Written as DNA, the CDR3 is TGTGCCAGCAATAGGGGCGTGGAGCAGCCCCAGCATTTT.

The genes are TRBV5-6 and TRBJ2-3; D gene uncertain. Trimming pared 5 bases from V and 0 bases from J, leaving 10 bases between. CDR1 and CDR2 (germline): SGHDT, YYEEEE. The CDR3 consists of 14 residues. The CDR3 loop is CASSFPGSTDTQYF. CDR3 DNA sequence: TGTGCCAGCAGTTTCCCCGGTAGCACAGATACGCAGTATTTT.

The gene calls are TRBV2 and TRBJ2-5; D perhaps matches TRBD1 (5 bases). V lost 5 bases and J lost 1, with 26 bases in between. CDR3 length: 19 residues. The germline V gene has CDR1 SNHLY and CDR2 FYNNEI. The CDR3 region has the DNA TGTGCCAGCAGTCCTACCAGAGTAACAGGCCTACTAACCCAAGAGACCCAGTACTTC. It codes for CASSPTRVTGLLTQETQYF.

The V call is TRBV27, the J call TRBJ2-3; D is ambiguous. The CDR3 loop spans 12 amino acids. Germline-derived CDR1 and CDR2 are MNHEY and SMNVEV (reference sequence). V lost 5 bases, J lost 5 bases, and 8 bases lay in between. CDR3: CASSPSQDTQYF. CDR3 in DNA: TGTGCCAGCAGTCCTAGTCAAGATACGCAGTATTTT.

The V call is TRBV6-6, the J call TRBJ2-1, with D tentatively TRBD1 (7 bases). The CDR3 is 12 amino acids. Trimming took off 6 bases at V and 10 bases at J, with 13 bases between the two ends. Germline assignment: CDR1 MNHNY and CDR2 SVGAGI (reference sequence). The CDR3 is CASSPRGDEQFF. CDR3 sequence (DNA): TGTGCCAGCAGCCCCAGGGGGGACGAGCAGTTCTTC.

This clone came up once. The chain recombines TRBV6-5 with TRBJ1-1, with D possibly TRBD1 on 6 matching bases. The V and J ends lost 6 bases and 0 bases respectively, with 11 bases between them. Germline V lookup: CDR1 MNHEY, CDR2 SVGAGI. There are 14 residues in the CDR3. The CDR3 sequence is CASRGQSMNTEAFF. CDR3 DNA sequence: TGTGCCAGCAGAGGACAGAGCATGAACACTGAAGCTTTCTTT.

This clone was counted a single time. The J gene is TRBJ1-4, the V gene TRBV6-5, with 7 bases lining up with TRBD1. J lost 7 bases, V lost 11 bases, and 13 bases had no gene match. CDR3 length equals 14 residues. Germline values: CDR1 MNHEY, CDR2 SVGAGI. CDR3 residues: CACYPTGPGEKLFF. Written as DNA, the CDR3 is TGTGCCTGCTACCCGACAGGGCCCGGTGAAAAACTGTTTTTT.

The J gene is TRBJ2-1, the V gene TRBV11-2, with TRBD2 as a possible D gene (6 bases). The CDR3 consists of 19 residues. Deletions cut 2 bases from V and 8 bases from J, with 28 bases between. Germline V gene sequence: CDR1 SGHAT, CDR2 FQNNGV. The CDR3 is CASSLSKAGGQWMVHEQFF. In DNA, the CDR3 is TGTGCCAGCAGCTTAAGCAAGGCTGGAGGGCAGTGGATGGTACATGAGCAGTTCTTC. The full variable domain, completed using reference TRBV11-2 and TRBJ2-1, is EAGVAQSPRYKIIEKRQSVAFWCNPISGHATLYWYQQILGQGPKLLIQFQNNGVVDDSQLPKDRFSAERLKGVDSTLKIQPAKLEDSAVYLCASSLSKAGGQWMVHEQFFGPGTRLTVL.

The chain links TRBV28 to TRBJ2-7; maybe TRBD2 (6 bases). The CDR3 length is 15 residues. The germline V and J ends were trimmed by 6 bases and 4 bases, with 19 bases remaining between them. Per the germline V gene, CDR1 is MDHEN and CDR2 is SYDVKM. This chain's CDR3 is CASSLGGPTLYEQYF. Here the CDR3 DNA reads TGTGCCAGCAGCCTAGGAGGGCCGACTTTATACGAGCAGTACTTC.

This chain connects TRBV9 to TRBJ2-2, with 13 bases fitting TRBD2. CDR1 and CDR2 from the germline V gene are SGDLS and YYNGEE. V shed 1 base and J 3 bases; nucleotides not matched to a gene: 3. The CDR3 runs 17 residues. In nucleotides, the CDR3 is TGTGCCAGCAGCGTAACTAGCGGGGGGGCATACACCGGGGAGCTGTTTTTT. Residues: CASSVTSGGAYTGELFF. The full variable domain, completed using reference TRBV9 and TRBJ2-2, is DSGVTQTPKHLITATGQRVTLRCSPRSGDLSVYWYQQSLDQGLQFLIQYYNGEERAKGNILERFSAQQFPDLHSELNLSSLELGDSALYFCASSVTSGGAYTGELFFGEGSRLTVL.

The chain employs TRBV28 and TRBJ1-1, with D unresolved. The CDR3 length is 13 residues. Germline assignment: CDR1 MDHEN and CDR2 SYDVKM. Trimming left V 3 bases short and J 3 bases short, with 8 bases between. CDR3 residues: CASSFGEYTEAFF. DNA for the CDR3: TGTGCCAGCAGTTTTGGGGAGTACACTGAAGCTTTCTTT.